The next 29 T cell receptor beta chains were all read from a single sample in a study of T cell repertoires in cytomegalovirus infection (dated by TCRdb to 2018 to 2020). Sample treatment or condition, as interpreted from the label and publication: in vitro stimulation with specific CMV peptide epitopes to enrich CMV-specific T cells. These reads were obtained on an Illumina HiSeq 1500. TCRdb handled the public reads itself, with Q25 trimming in fastp and clone calling in MiXCR, and kept productive beta chains. One record per CDR3 amino acid sequence lists the most common genes and DNA. A total of about 770,000 distinct CDR3 sequences appear in this sample, about 28% of them only once. In total, the top ten clones hold roughly 14% of the sample. These receptors have no identified antigens. Sequencing used cultured CD8+ T cells from PBMCs, obtained from culture after CMV antigen stimulation. These receptors all come from a human donor in good health (CMV status not recorded). Some clones in this sample may be carry-over from other donors' samples.

This clonotype was seen more than once but under ten times. V gene TRBV7-2 combines with J gene TRBJ2-5, with unresolved D. V lost 1 base, J lost 5 bases, and 14 bases lay in between. CDR1 SGHTA and CDR2 FQGNSA come from the germline V gene. CDR3 length: 15 residues. This chain's CDR3 is CASSLGRRIGETQYF. CDR3 sequence (DNA): TGTGCCAGCAGCTTAGGTAGAAGGATTGGGGAGACCCAGTACTTC.

The J gene is TRBJ2-3, the V gene TRBV20-1; TRBD2 is a possible D gene (5 bases). Per germline, CDR1 DFQATT and CDR2 SNEGSKA (reference sequence). The CDR3 loop spans 15 amino acids. With 0 bases removed from V and 2 bases from J, the gap between germline ends came to 12 bases. CDR3 bases: TGCAGTGCTAGAGAGGACTTCTCGGACACAGATACGCAGTATTTT. Translating gives CSAREDFSDTDTQYF.

This clonotype was detected a few times. In DNA, the CDR3 is TGTGCCAGCAGTCCCCTTAGCGGGGGGCTTTCTGTCTACGAGCAGTACGTC. Its translation: CASSPLSGGLSVYEQYV. The rearrangement joins TRBV28 to TRBJ2-7; the match to TRBD2 covers 10 bases. This CDR3 comprises 17 residues. CDR1 MDHEN and CDR2 SYDVKM come from the germline V gene. The junction had 13 bases not matched to a gene; V was cut back by 5 bases and J by 3 bases.

A few counts support this clonotype. The chain links TRBV29-1 to TRBJ2-1; 7 nucleotides align to TRBD1. This CDR3 region has 12 residues. Per germline, CDR1 SQVTM and CDR2 ANQGSEA. Trimming cost V 7 bases and J 8 bases; bases outside gene matches: 8. CDR3 residues: CSADREIDEQFF. The CDR3 nucleotides read TGCAGCGCTGACAGGGAGATCGATGAGCAGTTCTTC.

This clonotype was seen only a few times. V gene TRBV11-2 combines with J gene TRBJ2-7; no definite D call. Trimming cost V 1 base and J 1 base, with 8 bases left between them. The germline gives CDR1 SGHAT, CDR2 FQNNGV. The CDR3 extends over 14 amino acids. CDR3 sequence: CASSLVTTSYEQYF. The CDR3 nucleotides are TGTGCCAGCAGCTTAGTCACAACTTCCTACGAGCAGTACTTC.

This clonotype was found many times. The chain has TRBV3-1 and TRBJ1-1; D is ambiguous. Germline V CDR1 and CDR2: LGHDT, YNNKEL (reference sequence). The CDR3 sequence is 16 residues long. V lost 0 bases to trimming and J lost 4 bases, with 15 bases between them. CDR3 region: CASSQDPPGRSTEAFF. For the CDR3, the DNA is TGTGCCAGCAGCCAAGACCCACCGGGCCGGAGCACTGAAGCTTTCTTT.

The genes are TRBV6-2 or TRBV6-3 and TRBJ2-1, with D possibly being TRBD2 (5 bases). This CDR3 is 16 amino acids long. Germline V gives CDR1 MNHEY, CDR2 SVGEGT. Trimming pared 2 bases from V and 6 bases from J, leaving 17 bases between. The CDR3 sequence is CASSYEGILLVNEQFF. The CDR3 DNA reads as TGTGCCAGCAGTTACGAGGGAATACTTTTGGTCAATGAGCAGTTCTTC.

The V and J genes are TRBV18 and TRBJ1-2, with 9 bases aligning to TRBD1. The CDR3 is made up of 14 amino acids. Germline V gene data show CDR1 as KGHSH and CDR2 as LQKENI. Trimming took 6 bases from V and 4 from J; bases not matched to a gene: 6. CDR3 in amino acids: CASSQQGARYGYTF. Here the CDR3 DNA reads TGTGCCAGCTCGCAACAGGGGGCCCGCTATGGCTACACCTTC. The variable domain in full, completed from reference TRBV18 and TRBJ1-2, reads NAGVMQNPRHLVRRRGQEARLRCSPMKGHSHVYWYRQLPEEGLKFMVYLQKENIIDESGMPKERFSAEFPKEGPSILRIQQVVRGDSAAYFCASSQQGARYGYTFGSGTRLTVV.

The CDR3 DNA reads as TGTGCCAGCAGTACCCCAGGACTAGCGGGCTGGGGGGAGCAGTTCTTC. It encodes CASSTPGLAGWGEQFF. The V gene is TRBV6-8, the J gene TRBJ2-1, with TRBD2 matching over 11 bases. Germline trimming cut 5 bases from V and 10 bases from J; bases unmatched to any gene: 13. Germline V gene sequence: CDR1 MNHGY, CDR2 SAAAGT. The CDR3 spans 16 residues.

This clonotype turned up a few times. The chain recombines TRBV7-8 with TRBJ2-1, with TRBD2 identical over 8 bases. The J segment lost 3 bases and the V segment lost 5 bases, leaving 9 bases of the junction unmatched. The CDR3 runs 16 residues. The germline V gene has CDR1 SGHVS and CDR2 FQNEAQ. The CDR3 coding sequence is TGTGCCAGCAGCCTAGAACCTAGCGGGTACTACAATGAGCAGTTCTTC. This translates into CASSLEPSGYYNEQFF.

V gene TRBV2 combines with J gene TRBJ1-1; 7 bases line up with TRBD1. J was trimmed by 2 bases and V by 10 bases; bases with no gene match: 4. The CDR3 sequence is 12 residues long. Germline V gene sequence: CDR1 SNHLY, CDR2 FYNNEI. The CDR3 nucleotides read TGTGCCACCGGGACAGAAAACACTGAAGCTTTCTTT. Protein sequence: CATGTENTEAFF.

This clonotype showed up many times. This chain links TRBV7-2 with TRBJ2-7, with 8 positions matching TRBD2. The CDR3 has 15 amino acids. CDR1 is SGHTA and CDR2 is FQGNSA in the germline V gene. V gave up 4 bases and J gave up 0 bases; unmatched junction bases: 5. The CDR3 reads CASSWGLVFSYEQYF. CDR3 sequence (DNA): TGTGCCAGCAGCTGGGGACTAGTCTTCTCCTACGAGCAGTACTTC.

This clonotype has a handful of counts. The chain has TRBV6-5 and TRBJ1-2, with TRBD1 identical over 7 bases. Germline assignment: CDR1 MNHEY and CDR2 SVGAGI. V was pared by 6 bases and J by 6 bases, with 10 bases of the junction left unmatched. The CDR3 is made up of 14 amino acids. In DNA, the CDR3 is TGTGCCAGCAGCAACCAGGGGGGCTACAATGGCTACACCTTC. This translates into CASSNQGGYNGYTF.

This chain joins TRBV3-1 and TRBJ2-4; D uncertain. Germline-derived CDR1 and CDR2 are LGHDT and YNNKEL (reference sequence). The CDR3 has 18 residues. V lost 1 base and J 1 base, leaving 17 bases between the germline ends. The CDR3 protein is CASSQVTGSSRAKNIQYF. The CDR3 nucleotides are TGTGCCAGCAGCCAAGTGACCGGGTCTAGTCGTGCCAAAAACATTCAGTACTTC. Combining the CDR3 with reference TRBV3-1 and TRBJ2-4 gives the whole variable domain DTAVSQTPKYLVTQMGNDKSIKCEQNLGHDTMYWYKQDSKKFLKIMFSYNNKELIINETVPNRFSPKSPDKAHLNLHINSLELGDSAVYFCASSQVTGSSRAKNIQYFGAGTRLSVL.

CDR3 in amino acids: CASSRTGSHQPQHF. The CDR3, as DNA: TGTGCCAGCAGTCGTACAGGGTCCCATCAGCCCCAGCATTTT. The chain joins TRBV27 to TRBJ1-5, with D tentatively TRBD1 (6 bases). Trimming removed 5 bases at V and 5 bases at J, with 13 bases between. Looked up from germline, CDR1 is MNHEY and CDR2 is SMNVEV (reference sequence). This CDR3 spans 14 amino acids.

This clonotype has more than one count but fewer than ten. The chain couples TRBV5-1 to TRBJ2-5; 9 bases align to TRBD2. Germline CDR1 is SGHRS and CDR2 is YFSETQ. CDR3 size: 18 residues. V was pared by 0 bases and J by 4 bases, with 13 bases of the junction left unmatched. The CDR3 nucleotides are TGCGCCAGCAGCTTGGCCGAGCACCTAGCGGGGTACGGAGAGACCCAGTACTTC. Translation: CASSLAEHLAGYGETQYF.

The J gene is TRBJ2-7, the V gene TRBV6-8; 9 nucleotides line up with TRBD1. V lost 6 bases, J lost 1 base, and 10 bases stayed unmatched. Germline values: CDR1 MNHGY, CDR2 SAAAGT. This CDR3 has 16 amino acids. CDR3 sequence (DNA): TGTGCCAGCAGCTTCCAGGGACAGGGTTTGTCCTACGAGCAGTACTTC. This gives the protein CASSFQGQGLSYEQYF.

This clonotype has only a few counts. V is TRBV6-1 and J is TRBJ2-1, with a possible D match to TRBD1 (6 bases). The CDR3 spans 15 residues. Germline V gene data show CDR1 as MNHNS and CDR2 as SASEGT. The V gene lost 1 base and the J gene lost 5 bases, with 12 bases spanning the gap. CDR3 nucleotides: TGTGCCAGCAGTGAAGACAGGGCGCTAAACAATGAGCAGTTCTTC. Translated, it gives CASSEDRALNNEQFF.

There are a few counts of this clonotype. The chain has TRBV14 and TRBJ1-5; D remains unclear. CDR1 is SGHDN, CDR2 FVKESK, per germline. CDR3 size: 12 residues. V gave up 3 bases and J gave up 5 bases, with 5 bases separating them. CDR3 protein: CASSQGYQPQHF. The CDR3 DNA is TGTGCCAGCAGCCAGGGGTATCAGCCCCAGCATTTT.

This clonotype was detected ten times or more. This chain uses TRBV7-8 with TRBJ2-1, with TRBD2 identical over 10 bases. From germline, CDR1 is SGHVS and CDR2 FQNEAQ. The J segment lost 1 base and the V segment lost 1 base, leaving 7 bases of the junction unmatched. The CDR3 length is 18 residues. The CDR3 protein is CASSLEGRTSGSYNEQFF. CDR3 nucleotides: TGTGCCAGCAGCTTAGAGGGTCGGACTAGCGGTTCCTACAATGAGCAGTTCTTC.

The chain employs TRBV20-1 and TRBJ1-2; D may be TRBD1 (6 bases). Germline values: CDR1 DFQATT, CDR2 SNEGSKA (reference sequence). The CDR3 loop spans 13 amino acids. Trimming shortened V by 0 bases and J by 4 bases, and 9 bases separated the two germline ends. The CDR3 DNA is TGCAGTGCTAGAGAGAAGACAGGCTATGGCTACACCTTC. Translated, it gives CSAREKTGYGYTF.

V and J are TRBV6-1 and TRBJ1-2; no definite D call. The CDR3 is made up of 14 amino acids. Per germline, CDR1 MNHNS and CDR2 SASEGT. Between the trimmed V and J ends, which lost 5 bases and 4 bases, there was a span of 14 bases. CDR3 sequence reads: CASSFPRIFYGYTF. The CDR3 DNA follows: TGTGCCAGCAGTTTTCCACGGATTTTCTATGGCTACACCTTC.

There are a few counts of this clonotype. The rearrangement uses TRBV28 and TRBJ2-7; no clear D. The CDR3 has 12 amino acids. Germline values: CDR1 MDHEN, CDR2 SYDVKM. V lost 5 bases to trimming and J lost 2 bases, with 7 bases between them. This chain's CDR3 is CASSTGAYEQYV. The CDR3 DNA reads as TGTGCCAGCAGTACCGGAGCCTACGAGCAGTACGTC.

The sample holds many counts of this clonotype. CDR3 DNA sequence: TGTGCCAGCAGGATACTAGCGGGGGGGTACCAAGAGACCCAGTACTTC. This translates into CASRILAGGYQETQYF. The rearrangement joins TRBV28 to TRBJ2-5, with 13 bases aligning to TRBD2. Germline loops: CDR1 MDHEN, CDR2 SYDVKM. Trimming took 6 bases from V and 0 from J; bases not matched to a gene: 4. The CDR3 covers 16 residues.

CDR3 residues: CASSLLGVQGNYEQYF. Written as DNA, the CDR3 is TGTGCCAGCAGCTTGTTGGGTGTCCAGGGCAACTACGAGCAGTACTTC. The genes are TRBV5-5 and TRBJ2-7; D possibly corresponds to TRBD1 (5 bases). Germline CDR1 SGHKS, CDR2 YYEKEE (reference sequence). The V end was cut by 1 base, the J end by 3 bases, with 17 bases between. This CDR3 region has 16 residues.

This clonotype has more than one count but fewer than ten. This chain uses TRBV20-1 with TRBJ1-4, with 7 positions matching TRBD1. Germline loops: CDR1 DFQATT, CDR2 SNEGSKA (reference sequence). The length of the CDR3 is 20 residues. Trimming took 0 bases from V and 3 from J; bases not matched to a gene: 19. The CDR3 nucleotides read TGCAGTGCTAGAGAGGCTGTTACAGGGGATTCCCGGGCAGCTAATGAAAAACTGTTTTTT. It encodes CSAREAVTGDSRAANEKLFF.

V and J are TRBV6-2 or TRBV6-3 and TRBJ1-5, with TRBD1 as a possible D gene (6 bases). Germline loops: CDR1 MNHEY, CDR2 SVGEGT. The CDR3 sequence is 17 residues long. V lost 2 bases to trimming and J lost 7 bases, with 21 bases between them. Written as DNA, the CDR3 is TGTGCCAGCAGTTACGGTGGGGGCGTGGGGTCGGACCAGCCCCAGCATTTT. This sequence encodes CASSYGGGVGSDQPQHF.

The table lists this clonotype with a few counts. This chain joins TRBV11-3 and TRBJ1-4; weak D call: TRBD1 (6 bases). Per germline, CDR1 SGHNT and CDR2 YENEEA. CDR3 length: 22 residues. Between the trimmed V and J ends, which lost 1 base and 0 bases, there was a span of 27 bases. CDR3 region: CASSLVGAGKSAERATNEKLFF. The DNA of the CDR3 is TGTGCCAGCAGCTTAGTGGGGGCCGGAAAATCGGCCGAGAGAGCAACTAATGAAAAACTGTTTTTT.

Many counts were recorded for this clonotype. The rearrangement joins TRBV7-9 to TRBJ1-5; tentatively, D is TRBD1 (6 bases). Per the germline V gene, CDR1 is SEHNR and CDR2 is FQNEAQ (reference sequence). The CDR3 length is 15 residues. Trimming left V 0 bases short and J 7 bases short, with 13 bases between. CDR3 in amino acids: CASSLARGPDQPQHF. CDR3 nucleotide sequence: TGTGCCAGCAGCTTAGCCAGGGGCCCTGACCAGCCCCAGCATTTT.